The 23 T cell receptor beta chains below come from one sample, sequenced in a study of technical replicates of blood from several donors. Generated by immunoSEQ multiplex PCR, the TCRdb table keeps only in-frame clones and is missing some. The table records 98,000 or so clones, about 94% of them present only once. The sequencing sample was made of T cells isolated from PBMCs. Receptor source: a human donor in good health.

The V and J genes are TRBV27 and TRBJ1-1; D ambiguous. CDR1 MNHEY and CDR2 SMNVEV come from the germline V gene (reference sequence). Deletions cut 3 bases from V and 4 bases from J, with 18 bases between. The CDR3 sequence is 16 residues long. In nucleotides, the CDR3 is TGTGCCAGCAGTTTCTGGCAGGATCCCCGGGGCACTGAAGCTTTCTTT. This sequence encodes CASSFWQDPRGTEAFF.

V usage is TRBV5-8 and J usage is TRBJ2-1; possible D gene TRBD2, 5 bases. In germline, CDR1 is SGHTS, CDR2 YDEGEE. Trimming removed 1 base at V and 0 bases at J, with 8 bases between. The CDR3 is 15 amino acids. CDR3 nucleotides: TGTGCCAGCAGCTTGCAAGGGAGCTCCTACAATGAGCAGTTCTTC. It translates to CASSLQGSSYNEQFF.

This chain links TRBV5-4 with TRBJ1-1, with 8 bases lining up with TRBD1. CDR3 length: 18 residues. The V gene end was trimmed by 1 base and the J gene end by 0 bases; junction bases not matched to a gene: 11. CDR1 and CDR2 from the germline V gene are SGHNT and YYREEE (reference sequence). The DNA of the CDR3 is TGTGCCAGCAGCTTGAACAGGGGGGTGTCTGGGATGAACACTGAAGCTTTCTTT. Translation gives CASSLNRGVSGMNTEAFF.

V and J are TRBV5-6 and TRBJ2-2, with 8 positions matching TRBD2. The CDR3 runs to 14 residues. From germline, CDR1 is SGHDT and CDR2 YYEEEE. V was pared by 3 bases and J by 4 bases, with 2 bases of the junction left unmatched. CDR3 DNA: TGTGCCAGCAGCTCGGGGGGGCGCACCGGGGAGCTGTTTTTT. Protein sequence: CASSSGGRTGELFF.

The chain carries TRBV5-4 and TRBJ2-2; possible D gene TRBD2, 7 bases. The V gene's germline CDR1 is SGHNT and CDR2 YYREEE (reference sequence). CDR3 length: 16 residues. Trimming removed 1 base at V and 8 bases at J, with 18 bases between. The CDR3, as DNA: TGTGCCAGCAGCTTGTGGTCTGGCGGGGGCTTGGGGGAGCTGTTTTTT. Residues: CASSLWSGGGLGELFF. Full variable domain (outside the CDR3, taken from reference TRBV5-4 and TRBJ2-2): ETGVTQSPTHLIKTRGQQVTLRCSSQSGHNTVSWYQQALGQGPQFIFQYYREEENGRGNFPPRFSGLQFPNYSSELNVNALELDDSALYLCASSLWSGGGLGELFFGEGSRLTVL.

This chain uses TRBV7-9 with TRBJ2-2, with D tentatively TRBD2 (6 bases). The CDR3 length is 17 residues. Per germline, CDR1 SEHNR and CDR2 FQNEAQ (reference sequence). Trimming cost V 7 bases and J 3 bases, with 21 bases left between them. The CDR3 here is CASTELVGGPYTGELFF. The CDR3, as DNA: TGTGCCAGCACCGAGCTGGTAGGAGGGCCCTACACCGGGGAGCTGTTTTTT.

The chain employs TRBV21-1 and TRBJ2-7; the table names TRBD2, a call not compared with the DNA. TRBV21-1 is annotated as a pseudogene. CDR3 length: 16 residues. CDR3: CASSNGKDHSSYEQYF. The CDR3 DNA is TGTGCCAGCAGCAACGGGAAAGACCACAGCTCCTACGAGCAGTACTTC.

The J gene is TRBJ1-2, the V gene TRBV4-2; 8 bases are a match to TRBD1. The length of the CDR3 is 15 residues. With V trimmed by 2 bases and J by 8 bases, 10 bases remained unmatched. From germline, CDR1 is LGHNA and CDR2 YNFKEQ. The CDR3 loop reads CASSQFGQGAHGYTF. CDR3 sequence (DNA): TGTGCCAGCAGCCAATTCGGTCAGGGGGCGCACGGCTACACCTTC.

This chain connects TRBV7-9 to TRBJ2-5; 9 nucleotides agree with TRBD2. After removal of 4 bases from V and 10 bases from J, the junction contained 13 bases not matched to a gene. Looked up from germline, CDR1 is SEHNR and CDR2 is FQNEAQ (reference sequence). The CDR3 is 15 amino acids. In DNA form, the CDR3 reads TGTGCCAGCAGCTCAAGAGAGACTAGCGGATGGGACCAGTACTTC. It is translated as CASSSRETSGWDQYF.

The rearrangement joins TRBV19 to TRBJ1-1; D unresolved. CDR3 size: 13 residues. V was clipped by 8 bases and J by 3 bases, with 13 bases between them. Germline CDR1 reads LNHDA; CDR2 reads SQIVND (reference sequence). The CDR3 loop reads CASSFIGYTEAFF. DNA for the CDR3: TGTGCCAGTTCTTTCATCGGTTACACTGAAGCTTTCTTT.

V and J are TRBV15 and TRBJ1-2; 10 bases fit TRBD1. The CDR3 sequence is 15 residues long. Germline CDR1 and CDR2: LNHNV and YYDKDF (reference sequence). After removal of 0 bases from V and 4 bases from J, the junction contained 2 bases not matched to a gene. CDR3 nucleotides: TGTGCCACCAGCAGAGATCGGGACAGGGGCTATGGCTACACCTTC. Encoded protein: CATSRDRDRGYGYTF.

J is TRBJ1-3 and V is TRBV18, with D perhaps matching TRBD1 (5 bases). Germline values: CDR1 KGHSH, CDR2 LQKENI. With 2 bases removed from V and 0 bases from J, the gap between germline ends came to 8 bases. This CDR3 spans 15 amino acids. The CDR3 coding sequence is TGTGCCAGCTCACCAGGGGCCAGCTCTGGAAACACCATATATTTT. Its translation: CASSPGASSGNTIYF.

This chain uses TRBV27 with TRBJ2-3, with TRBD2 matching over 10 bases. J was trimmed by 5 bases and V by 8 bases; bases with no gene match: 7. This CDR3 comprises 14 residues. Germline V lookup: CDR1 MNHEY, CDR2 SMNVEV (reference sequence). This CDR3 reads CASGAGGRLDTQYF. In DNA, the CDR3 is TGTGCCAGCGGAGCGGGAGGGAGGTTAGATACGCAGTATTTT.

CDR3 amino acids: CASRSSGNEYNEQFF. The DNA for the CDR3 is TGCGCCAGCAGATCCTCAGGGAATGAATACAATGAGCAGTTCTTC. V gene TRBV4-1 combines with J gene TRBJ2-1; possible D gene TRBD1, 5 bases. Per the germline V gene, CDR1 is MGHRA and CDR2 is YSYEKL. Trimming shortened V by 6 bases and J by 4 bases, and 16 bases separated the two germline ends. CDR3 size: 15 residues.

This clone was recorded once. V is TRBV28 and J is TRBJ2-3; perhaps TRBD2 as D (5 bases). Trimming removed 3 bases from V and 2 bases from J, with 9 bases in between. The germline gives CDR1 MDHEN, CDR2 SYDVKM. This CDR3 is built from 14 residues. The CDR3 nucleotides read TGTGCCAGCAGTTTTGGCGGGTTCACAGATACGCAGTATTTT. This sequence encodes CASSFGGFTDTQYF.

This chain links TRBV15 with TRBJ1-5; D gene uncertain. The V and J ends lost 1 base and 6 bases respectively, with 4 bases between them. The CDR3 is 12 residues long. Germline CDR1 is LNHNV and CDR2 is YYDKDF (reference sequence). The CDR3: CATSRASQPQHF. The DNA for the CDR3 is TGTGCCACCAGCAGAGCGAGTCAGCCCCAGCATTTT. Filled out from reference TRBV15 and TRBJ1-5, the complete variable domain reads DAMVIQNPRYQVTQFGKPVTLSCSQTLNHNVMYWYQQKSSQAPKLLFHYYDKDFNNEADTPDNFQSRRPNTSFCFLDIRSPGLGDTAMYLCATSRASQPQHFGDGTRLSIL.

The chain is built from TRBV7-9 and TRBJ1-5; the match to TRBD1 covers 9 bases. The CDR3 sequence is 16 residues long. The germline CDR1 and CDR2 sequences are SEHNR and FQNEAQ (reference sequence). V lost 5 bases to trimming and J lost 5 bases; unmatched junction nucleotides: 10. The chain's CDR3 is CASSPAAGTGYQPQHF. The CDR3 DNA is TGTGCCAGCAGCCCCGCCGCCGGGACAGGGTATCAGCCCCAGCATTTT.

This sequence joins TRBV11-3 and TRBJ2-3, with unresolved D. Germline V gene data show CDR1 as SGHNT and CDR2 as YENEEA. The CDR3 contains 13 residues. Trimming removed 1 base at V and 8 bases at J, with 10 bases between. The CDR3 DNA follows: TGTGCCAGCAGCTTAGTTTCCCTTAGTACGCAGTATTTT. Its protein is CASSLVSLSTQYF.

The chain employs TRBV4-1 and TRBJ2-7; 10 bases are shared with TRBD2. Trimming took 2 bases from V and 2 from J; bases not matched to a gene: 6. CDR3 length: 16 amino acids. Germline V gene sequence: CDR1 MGHRA, CDR2 YSYEKL. The DNA for the CDR3 is TGCGCCAGCAGCCAACCTCTAGCGGGAGAGACCTACGAGCAGTACTTC. It translates to CASSQPLAGETYEQYF.

This clone showed up just once. The V and J genes are TRBV27 and TRBJ2-7, with D possibly matching TRBD2 (5 bases). The V end was cut by 0 bases, the J end by 1 base, with 16 bases between. The CDR3 spans 17 residues. Germline CDR1 reads MNHEY; CDR2 reads SMNVEV (reference sequence). The CDR3 DNA sequence: TGTGCCAGCAGTTTATCGAGGGCGAAGGGTTTTTCCTACGAGCAGTACTTC. It specifies CASSLSRAKGFSYEQYF.

The V call is TRBV10-3, the J call TRBJ2-2, with TRBD1 as a possible D gene (6 bases). The CDR3 extends over 17 amino acids. V was trimmed by 3 bases and J by 3 bases, leaving 17 bases between them. Germline CDR1 reads ENHRY; CDR2 reads SYGVKD. The CDR3 here is CAISDLGQKKHTGELFF. Here the CDR3 DNA reads TGTGCCATCAGTGACTTAGGACAGAAAAAACACACCGGGGAGCTGTTTTTT.

V and J are TRBV5-8 and TRBJ1-5, with D perhaps matching TRBD1 (5 bases). CDR3 size: 14 residues. The V gene's germline CDR1 is SGHTS and CDR2 YDEGEE. Trimming cost V 4 bases and J 5 bases, with 13 bases left between them. The CDR3 loop reads CASSTQGGDQPQHF. The CDR3 DNA reads as TGTGCCAGCAGCACCCAGGGAGGCGATCAGCCCCAGCATTTT.

The chain employs TRBV14 and TRBJ1-1; D not certain. Trimming stripped 4 bases from V and 3 bases from J, with 15 bases between. CDR1 and CDR2 (germline): SGHDN, FVKESK. This CDR3 is built from 15 residues. The CDR3 sequence: CASSPLSRLHTEAFF. The CDR3 DNA reads as TGTGCCAGCAGCCCATTGTCCAGGCTGCACACTGAAGCTTTCTTT.